The rows below give T cell receptor beta chains drawn from one sample of a study of cytomegalovirus exposure and HLA in healthy donors. Clones were sequenced by immunoSEQ multiplex PCR, and TCRdb holds only the in-frame ones, with some missing. Here the sample spans roughly 130,000 clones, around 84% being singletons. Sequencing was carried out using PBMCs. These receptors were taken from a woman younger than 35 in good health and CMV-seropositive. Each CDR3 is given with its conserved first and last residue. The order of the fields is J gene, V gene, clone size, CDR3 protein. A row's size may be missing; if present it is once, few, many or a size class.

>TRBJ1-2|TRBV7-6|.
CATQGAGDYGYTF
>TRBJ2-7|TRBV2|.
CASSLNPTYDEQYF
>TRBJ1-2|TRBV5-4|few
CASSRPGTGAGYTF
>TRBJ2-7|TRBV5-6|.
CASSLAGGGYEQYF
>TRBJ2-3|TRBV2|once
CASRRLAGAFTDTQYF
>TRBJ2-3|TRBV7-6|.
CASSLAVGGPTDTQYF
>TRBJ1-2|TRBV29-1|few
CSVDSGGANYGYTF
>.|TRBV2|.
CASSPLAGGVYEQYF
>TRBJ2-7|TRBV4-1|few
CASSPPGTGDHEQYF
>TRBJ1-2|TRBV19|.
CASIAGTDYYGYTF
>TRBJ1-5|TRBV15|.
CATSPWRTGAQPQHF
>TRBJ2-7|TRBV11-2|.
CASSLVSKGLGTSYEQYF
>TRBJ1-5|TRBV15|.
CATSRDTVSNQPQHF
>TRBJ2-7|TRBV10-2|.
CASRFLGGVDEQYF
>TRBJ2-5|TRBV2|.
CASSEYGSQETQYF
>TRBJ1-4|TRBV18|.
CASSTKQGGDEKLFF
>TRBJ2-7|TRBV2|.
CASSPGTGNYEQYF
>TRBJ1-5|TRBV4-1|.
CASSQDAGQGQPQHF
>TRBJ1-1|TRBV29-1|.
CSVGEDEAFF
>TRBJ2-5|TRBV20-1|.
CSASRGGTQYF
>TRBJ1-4|TRBV6-5|.
CASSSRQGTNEKLFF
>TRBJ1-6|TRBV10-2|.
CASSPTVDSPLHF
>TRBJ1-2|TRBV2|.
CASSASLRGGYTF
>TRBJ1-4|TRBV27|.
CASSPRQGASEKLFF
>TRBJ1-4|TRBV4-1|.
CASSALRGRAATNEKLFF
>TRBJ2-3|TRBV7-3|.
CASSRSGGGDTQYF
>TRBJ2-3|TRBV5-4|.
CASGFAGGNTDTQYF
>TRBJ2-1|TRBV5-4|.
CASSLTTYNEQFF
>TRBJ2-7|TRBV29-1|.
CSVGGQGGYEQYF
>TRBJ2-1|TRBV6-6|.
CASLGEGEQFF
>TRBJ2-1|TRBV5-5|few
CASSQMTGSYNEQFF
>TRBJ2-5|TRBV6-5|.
CASSYGAGGTQYF
>TRBJ2-1|TRBV5-1|.
CASSLSGLAGRSEQFF
>TRBJ2-1|TRBV4-1|.
CASSQYSGVQEQFF
>TRBJ2-5|TRBV5-1|.
CASSPWGGQETQYF
>TRBJ1-2|TRBV15|.
CATATGSYGYTF
>TRBJ2-7|TRBV28|.
CASSSVQGQSYKQYF
>TRBJ1-1|TRBV9|few
CASREQHHRGAFF